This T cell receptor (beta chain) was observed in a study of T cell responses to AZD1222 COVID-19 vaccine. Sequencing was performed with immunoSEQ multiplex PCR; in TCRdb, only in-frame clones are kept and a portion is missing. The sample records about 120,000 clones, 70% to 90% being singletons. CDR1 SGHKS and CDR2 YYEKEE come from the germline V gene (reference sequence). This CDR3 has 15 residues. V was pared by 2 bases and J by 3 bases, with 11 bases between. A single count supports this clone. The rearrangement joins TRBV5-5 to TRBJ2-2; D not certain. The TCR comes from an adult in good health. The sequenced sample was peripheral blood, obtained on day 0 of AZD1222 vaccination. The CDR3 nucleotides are TGTGCCAGCAGCTTTAGGGCCTCCTACACCGGGGAGCTGTTTTTT. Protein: CASSFRASYTGELFF.